The present T cell receptor beta chain was sequenced within a study of neurological immune-mediated disorders. Whole-study results and caveats: Multiple sclerosis patients had less TCR clonal expansion than even healthy controls, unlike HTLV-1-associated myelopathy.

Synthesis of cDNA used 5'RACE (with 10-nucleotide random UMIs). From 15-18 subjects, each sequencing run yielded over 180 million TCR-beta sequences. TCRdb reprocessed the 5' RACE reads with MiXCR, giving one entry per CDR3 protein. The sample includes tens of thousands of distinct CDR3 sequences, roughly 15% of them seen just once. This clonotype appeared many times. As yet, its antigen is unknown. Germline V CDR1 and CDR2: MNHNY, SVGAGI (reference sequence). The CDR3 has 14 residues. V lost 9 bases and J 2 bases, leaving 13 bases between the germline ends. Specimen: PBMCs. This chain joins TRBV6-6 and TRBJ2-2; possible D gene TRBD1, 6 bases. The receptor was derived from a man aged 65 to 85 in good health. Here the CDR3 reads CASARTENTGELFF. CDR3 coding DNA: TGTGCCAGTGCGCGGACAGAAAACACCGGGGAGCTGTTTTTT.